This T cell receptor (beta chain) was found in a study of low-dose radiotherapy and immunotherapy resistance in tumors. Study-level information: The schedule for Cohort 2 used 1 Gy per fraction every two weeks, which added up to 13 Gy over 26 weeks.

This CDR3 contains 13 residues. The V gene's germline CDR1 is MDHEN and CDR2 SYDVKM. Trimming removed 6 bases from V and 9 bases from J, with 15 bases in between. cDNA synthesis used a TRAV/TRBV-specific primer set for both chains. For amplifying TCRs, the PCR ran for about 22 cycles with Phusion, which was used together with a constant-region primer and the adapter on the V primers. Isolated mRNA was amplified by in vitro transcription. TCRdb re-analysed the reads in MiXCR, keeping a single row per CDR3 protein. This table holds fewer than 90,000 distinct CDR3 sequences, more than 25% found once. Time point specified: before trial treatment. Tumors of eligible patients were advanced, solid and lacking tumor-infiltrating lymphocytes.

This chain links TRBV28 with TRBJ2-1, with D maybe TRBD1 (6 bases). This clonotype originated in a female donor with ovarian cancer. Sequencing used PBMCs, obtained before treatment. As DNA, the CDR3 is TGTGCCAGCAGCCCGGGGCAGGGGCTTGAGCAGTTCTTC. Translation gives CASSPGQGLEQFF. The complete variable domain, with remaining parts taken from reference TRBV28 and TRBJ2-1, reads DVKVTQSSRYLVKRTGEKVFLECVQDMDHENMFWYRQDPGLGLRLIYFSYDVKMKEKGDIPEGYSVSREKKERFSLILESASTNQTSMYLCASSPGQGLEQFFGPGTRLTVL.